This section outlines one T cell receptor beta chain sequence together with its context. The specificity of this receptor is unknown. Base qualities are not provided; no much larger clone lies one nucleotide away. This record comes from a study of blood T cell repertoires in COVID-19 (dated by TCRdb to the early 2020s). Looking at the study overall: Samples covering the acute and convalescent phases of COVID-19 were provided by collaborators in the United States, Italy and Spain. Samples were obtained from the ongoing ImmuneRACE study (first 160 participants) and from some 1,200 subjects provided by 6 global collaborators. The prospective study material was composed of cDNA or gDNA derived from T cells, B-cell-depleted T cells, or PBMCs. The repertoires were released in a freely available public database meant as a resource for research on the immune response to SARS-CoV-2. Where available, HLA class I and class II types were taken from metadata supplied by the sample provider and were not determined by assay-based typing. Subjects who had been exposed to COVID-19, were actively infected with it, or had recovered from it provided the deeply sampled blood TCRbeta repertoires that made up the dataset. Nearly every sample came with metadata listing a de-identified subject ID, COVID-19 status, age in years and sex.

The collaborating institutions used their own protocols to collect whole blood in K2EDTA tubes. For TCRbeta analysis, collaborators shipped samples as frozen whole blood, isolated PBMCs, or DNA extracted from either of those sample types. TCRbeta CDR3 regions were amplified from genomic DNA by means of the immunoSEQ Assay, a bias-controlled multiplex PCR. Concerning the study's data processing: Nucleated cell counts per sample were estimated from amplification of reference gene primers within the assay. To quantify the absolute abundance of each unique TCRbeta CDR3 rearrangement, sequence reads were collapsed and filtered. For each sample, productive Simpson clonality was calculated by taking the square root of Simpson's diversity index across productive rearrangements. TCRdb limited this immuneACCESS table to in-frame rearrangements with V and J called. A share of clones is missing; checked studies link under half to unresolved V genes, and the rest is unexplained. V and J calls and clone size come straight from that table; D and trimming were deduced from the DNA. The sample records fewer than 150,000 clones, around 85% of which are singletons. More than 3.5% of the sample is held by the ten biggest clonotypes.

General findings and caveats noted by the study authors: How much clinical and demographic metadata was included differed by source and by participant, and the metadata was provided uncurated.

Measured from the cysteine to the valine, the CDR3 is 13 residues long. Only the CDR3 portion is preserved as DNA: 39 bases, with reading frame beginning at the first base. V is shortened by 8 bases, J by 0 bases, and the region joining them spans 11 bases. The material sequenced was peripheral blood. Rearrangement joined TRBV12-3 or TRBV12-4 to TRBJ2-7; the D gene remains uncertain. The TCR comes from a human donor in a cohort sampled during active COVID-19. DNA sequence: TGTGCCAGCGGGCCCCGAAACTCCTACGAGCAGTACGTC. Protein translation: CASGPRNSYEQYV.